This TCR beta chain comes out of a study of cytomegalovirus exposure and HLA in healthy donors. Whole-study findings and limits: Productive status was seen about 90% or about 30% of the time for most TCR beta V segments in an earlier analysis.

PCR employed 60 Vbeta and 13 Jbeta primers. As originally analysed: An analysis that came later counted approximately 76 million unique TCR beta chains, about 10 million shared. Repertoires were generated with immunoSEQ multiplex PCR, while TCRdb's copy carries only in-frame clones and drops some. V and J calls and clone size come straight from that table; D and trimming were deduced from the DNA. The sample includes 130,000 to 150,000 clones, 79% seen only once; the top ten take more than 0.85%. The CDR3 has 15 residues. Trimming took 5 bases from V and 0 from J, leaving 14 bases between them. The germline V gene encodes CDR1 MNHEY and CDR2 SVGAGI. This clone occurred once. Its target is not known.

The V call is TRBV6-5, the J call TRBJ2-7; D is ambiguous. This TCR was recovered from a man younger than 30 in good health and CMV-seronegative. Sequencing used PBMCs. The CDR3 DNA reads TGTGCCAGCAGTCCCCTACGAACAGTCTCCTACGAGCAGTACTTC. This sequence encodes CASSPLRTVSYEQYF.